These 30 T cell receptor beta chains came from one sample sequenced in a study of T cell responses to AZD1222 COVID-19 vaccine. Sequencing was performed with immunoSEQ multiplex PCR; in TCRdb, only in-frame clones are kept and a portion is missing. Among around 130,000 clones listed, around 90% were seen once. Source: peripheral blood, taken 28 days after the second AZD1222 dose. Every receptor here comes from an adult who received the AZD1222 COVID-19 vaccine.

The gene calls are TRBV7-2 and TRBJ2-4, with D hard to call. Germline V CDR1 and CDR2: SGHTA, FQGNSA. The V gene lost 0 bases and the J gene lost 0 bases, with 3 bases spanning the gap. CDR3 length: 14 amino acids. CDR3 in DNA: TGTGCCAGCAGCTTAGCCAGAGCCAAAAACATTCAGTACTTC. It is translated as CASSLARAKNIQYF.

The chain couples TRBV30 to TRBJ1-6; the D gene is possibly TRBD1 (6 bases). CDR3 size: 15 residues. CDR1 is GTSNPN and CDR2 is SVGIG in the germline V gene (reference sequence). Trimming removed 0 bases at V and 5 bases at J, with 11 bases between. The CDR3 loop is CAWSVEQGDNSPLHF. The CDR3 region has the DNA TGTGCCTGGAGTGTAGAACAGGGAGATAATTCACCCCTCCACTTT.

V is TRBV5-4 and J is TRBJ2-3; 8 bases fit TRBD1. The CDR3 consists of 16 residues. The germline V gene has CDR1 SGHNT and CDR2 YYREEE (reference sequence). V lost 4 bases, J lost 3 bases, and 10 bases stayed unmatched. As DNA, the CDR3 is TGTGCCAGCAGCAAACAGGGGGGTTTAGGTACAGATACGCAGTATTTT. Protein product: CASSKQGGLGTDTQYF. Looking up the rest from reference TRBV5-4 and TRBJ2-3 gives the full variable domain: ETGVTQSPTHLIKTRGQQVTLRCSSQSGHNTVSWYQQALGQGPQFIFQYYREEENGRGNFPPRFSGLQFPNYSSELNVNALELDDSALYLCASSKQGGLGTDTQYFGPGTRLTVL.

The CDR3 loop is CASSWDIYEQYF. CDR3 in DNA: TGTGCCAGCAGCTGGGACATATACGAGCAGTACTTC. The chain joins TRBV5-6 to TRBJ2-7; weak D call: TRBD1 (6 bases). In germline, CDR1 is SGHDT, CDR2 YYEEEE. The V gene lost 3 bases and the J gene lost 4 bases, with 8 bases spanning the gap. This CDR3 is built from 12 residues.

V gene TRBV5-5 combines with J gene TRBJ2-2; D possibly corresponds to TRBD1 (7 bases). Germline-derived CDR1 and CDR2 are SGHKS and YYEKEE (reference sequence). Trimming took off 4 bases at V and 5 bases at J, with 18 bases between the two ends. This CDR3 contains 16 residues. The CDR3 here is CASSPRTGRGTGELFF. For the CDR3, the DNA is TGTGCCAGCAGCCCACGGACAGGTCGGGGGACCGGGGAGCTGTTTTTT.

This clone has a handful of counts. The genes are TRBV5-1 and TRBJ2-7; 7 positions match TRBD1. V dropped 0 bases and J dropped 2; count of bases not matched to a gene: 5. Germline loops: CDR1 SGHRS, CDR2 YFSETQ. The CDR3 covers 15 residues. CDR3 protein: CASSLGKGAAYEQYF. CDR3 DNA sequence: TGCGCCAGCAGCTTGGGAAAGGGGGCCGCCTACGAGCAGTACTTC. Complete variable domain (other parts from reference TRBV5-1 and TRBJ2-7): KAGVTQTPRYLIKTRGQQVTLSCSPISGHRSVSWYQQTPGQGLQFLFEYFSETQRNKGNFPGRFSGRQFSNSRSEMNVSTLELGDSALYLCASSLGKGAAYEQYFGPGTRLTVT.

This chain joins TRBV7-2 and TRBJ1-3, with D maybe TRBD1 (5 bases). The CDR3 has 16 residues. Germline V gives CDR1 SGHTA, CDR2 FQGNSA. With 2 bases removed from V and 3 bases from J, the gap between germline ends came to 14 bases. CDR3 residues: CASSLFPRALGNTIYF. DNA of the CDR3: TGTGCCAGCAGCTTATTTCCCAGGGCGCTTGGAAACACCATATATTTT.

The sample holds a few counts of this clone. The DNA for the CDR3 is TGTGCCTGGAGTGTACGGGGCGGCTCCTACGAGCAGTACTTC. Amino acid sequence: CAWSVRGGSYEQYF. The chain has TRBV30 and TRBJ2-7, with D possibly called TRBD1 or TRBD2 (5 bases each). The CDR3 covers 14 residues. Germline values: CDR1 GTSNPN, CDR2 SVGIG (reference sequence). Trimming took off 0 bases at V and 0 bases at J, with 9 bases between the two ends.

The chain couples TRBV2 to TRBJ1-1; weak D call: TRBD1 (6 bases). Germline CDR1 reads SNHLY; CDR2 reads FYNNEI. This CDR3 region has 15 residues. Between the trimmed V and J ends, which lost 2 bases and 1 base, there was a span of 11 bases. In DNA form, the CDR3 reads TGTGCCAGCAGTGAATTGGACAGTACGAACACTGAAGCTTTCTTT. This sequence encodes CASSELDSTNTEAFF. The full variable domain, with the rest looked up from reference TRBV2 and TRBJ1-1, is EPEVTQTPSHQVTQMGQEVILRCVPISNHLYFYWYRQILGQKVEFLVSFYNNEISEKSEIFDDQFSVERPDGSNFTLKIRSTKLEDSAMYFCASSELDSTNTEAFFGQGTRLTVV.

The V and J genes are TRBV7-9 and TRBJ2-7; 8 bases match TRBD2. Unmatched junction bases numbered 6, after V lost 8 bases and J lost 0 bases. Germline lookup yields CDR1 SEHNR and CDR2 FQNEAQ (reference sequence). The CDR3 is 14 amino acids. Here the CDR3 DNA reads TGTGCCAGCTCTGCTAGCGGGTTCTCCTACGAGCAGTACTTC. Translating it yields CASSASGFSYEQYF.

The V call is TRBV5-1, the J call TRBJ2-3; weak D call: TRBD2 (6 bases). Trimming cost V 0 bases and J 2 bases, with 10 bases left between them. The germline V gene has CDR1 SGHRS and CDR2 YFSETQ. The CDR3 sequence is 15 residues long. CDR3 loop: CASSLDLAITDTQYF. CDR3 nucleotides: TGCGCCAGCAGCTTGGATCTAGCGATCACAGATACGCAGTATTTT.

V is TRBV5-8 and J is TRBJ2-5, with no clear D. V was pared by 2 bases and J by 1 base, with 6 bases between. There are 13 residues in the CDR3. Germline-derived CDR1 and CDR2 are SGHTS and YDEGEE. The CDR3 region is CASSFLPQETQYF. Written as DNA, the CDR3 is TGTGCCAGCAGCTTTTTACCCCAAGAGACCCAGTACTTC.

This chain connects TRBV7-2 to TRBJ2-5; 8 nucleotides line up with TRBD2. V shed 6 bases, J shed 5 bases, and the junction held 11 bases outside the gene matches. CDR1 and CDR2 from the germline V gene are SGHTA and FQGNSA. The CDR3 is 15 amino acids. For the CDR3, the DNA is TGTGCCAGCAGAGAGCGAGCGGGAGTTTATGAGACCCAGTACTTC. It encodes CASRERAGVYETQYF. The full variable domain, in which reference TRBV7-2 and TRBJ2-5 provide the parts outside the CDR3, is GAGVSQSPSNKVTEKGKDVELRCDPISGHTALYWYRQSLGQGLEFLIYFQGNSAPDKSGLPSDRFSAERTGGSVSTLTIQRTQQEDSAVYLCASRERAGVYETQYFGPGTRLLVL.

The J gene is TRBJ1-2, the V gene TRBV5-1, with D unclear. Between the trimmed V and J ends, which lost 5 bases and 0 bases, there was a span of 20 bases. Germline V CDR1 and CDR2: SGHRS, YFSETQ. The CDR3 consists of 17 residues. The CDR3 spells CASSRGSVDLSNYGYTF. CDR3 sequence (DNA): TGCGCCAGCAGTCGAGGATCAGTGGATTTATCTAACTATGGCTACACCTTC.

The table lists this clone with a few counts. This chain links TRBV28 with TRBJ1-4; no reliable D call. This CDR3 region has 21 residues. In germline, CDR1 is MDHEN, CDR2 SYDVKM. V was trimmed by 2 bases and J by 10 bases, leaving 35 bases between them. CDR3 residues: CASSLRTRAARTIKQPGKLFF. Here the CDR3 DNA reads TGTGCCAGCAGTTTACGGACCCGGGCTGCCAGAACCATTAAACAACCGGGAAAACTGTTTTTT.

V usage is TRBV19 and J usage is TRBJ1-5, with D perhaps TRBD1 (5 bases). The length of the CDR3 is 12 residues. From germline, CDR1 is LNHDA and CDR2 SQIVND (reference sequence). Trimming removed 9 bases from V and 4 bases from J, with 10 bases in between. The CDR3 DNA reads as TGTGCCAGCCGACAGAGAAATCAGCCCCAGCATTTT. Residues: CASRQRNQPQHF.

The chain uses TRBV5-1 and TRBJ2-3; 12 bases match TRBD2. J gave up 2 bases and V 3 bases, and 7 bases lay outside the gene matches. Germline CDR1 and CDR2: SGHRS and YFSETQ. The CDR3 has 17 residues. The CDR3 sequence: CASSSTGTSGLTDTQYF. In DNA form, the CDR3 reads TGCGCCAGCAGCTCCACCGGGACTAGCGGGCTCACAGATACGCAGTATTTT.

J is TRBJ2-7 and V is TRBV10-1; TRBD1 agrees at 8 bases. This CDR3 is built from 13 residues. From germline, CDR1 is WNHNN and CDR2 SYGVQD (reference sequence). Losses at the gene ends were 4 bases for V and 6 bases for J; bases not matched to a gene: 5. The DNA of the CDR3 is TGCGCCAGCAGTGGGGGCAGGGGGCTCGAGCAGTACTTC. Translating it yields CASSGGRGLEQYF.

This clone was seen once. This chain connects TRBV3-1 (or the pseudogene TRBV3-2) to TRBJ1-3, with 10 bases aligning to TRBD1. Losses at the gene ends were 3 bases for V and 1 base for J; bases not matched to a gene: 6. The CDR3 spans 17 residues. CDR1 LGHDT and CDR2 YNNKEL come from the germline V gene (reference sequence). In nucleotides, the CDR3 is TGTGCCAGCAGCCAGTCCGGGACAGGGGTATCTGGAAACACCATATATTTT. Its translation is CASSQSGTGVSGNTIYF.

CDR3: CASSLGLAGVDTQYF. In DNA, the CDR3 is TGTGCCAGCAGTTTGGGACTAGCGGGAGTAGATACGCAGTATTTT. The chain uses TRBV27 and TRBJ2-3; 14 bases are shared with TRBD2. This CDR3 has 15 residues. The germline CDR1 and CDR2 sequences are MNHEY and SMNVEV (reference sequence). The V and J ends lost 3 bases and 5 bases, in that order; junction bases with no gene match: 1.

The chain links TRBV19 to TRBJ2-1, with 8 bases fitting TRBD2. V was clipped by 4 bases and J by 0 bases; unmatched bases: 8. Germline V CDR1 and CDR2: LNHDA, SQIVND (reference sequence). CDR3 size: 17 residues. The CDR3 nucleotides are TGTGCCAGTAGTACCCTACTAGCGGCAAGCTCCTACAATGAGCAGTTCTTC. It specifies CASSTLLAASSYNEQFF.

The J gene is TRBJ1-3, the V gene TRBV7-2; D gene unclear. With 1 base removed from V and 0 bases from J, the gap between germline ends came to 7 bases. From germline, CDR1 is SGHTA and CDR2 FQGNSA. The CDR3 is 15 residues long. The CDR3 region is CASSLDWSSGNTIYF. In DNA form, the CDR3 reads TGTGCCAGCAGCTTAGATTGGAGCTCTGGAAACACCATATATTTT. The complete variable domain, with remaining parts taken from reference TRBV7-2 and TRBJ1-3, reads GAGVSQSPSNKVTEKGKDVELRCDPISGHTALYWYRQSLGQGLEFLIYFQGNSAPDKSGLPSDRFSAERTGGSVSTLTIQRTQQEDSAVYLCASSLDWSSGNTIYFGEGSWLTVV.

The CDR3 here is CAISEGQGPGYGYTF. The CDR3 bases are TGTGCCATCAGTGAAGGACAGGGGCCGGGGTATGGCTACACCTTC. The rearrangement joins TRBV10-3 to TRBJ1-2; 9 bases fit TRBD1. The V and J ends lost 3 bases and 5 bases, in that order; junction bases with no gene match: 7. The germline V gene has CDR1 ENHRY and CDR2 SYGVKD. This CDR3 comprises 15 residues.

The chain recombines TRBV10-3 with TRBJ1-2, with a possible D match to TRBD1 (5 bases). Per the germline V gene, CDR1 is ENHRY and CDR2 is SYGVKD. Trimming removed 0 bases at V and 6 bases at J, with 5 bases between. The CDR3 totals 12 residues. CDR3 nucleotides: TGTGCCATCAGTGAGTCAGGGGATGGCTACACCTTC. Protein: CAISESGDGYTF.

The chain links TRBV7-2 to TRBJ1-6; D remains unclear. This CDR3 is built from 15 residues. CDR1 and CDR2 from the germline V gene are SGHTA and FQGNSA. V was cut by 5 bases and J by 5 bases, with 13 bases left in between. The CDR3 spells CASSHSTADNSPLHF. The CDR3 nucleotides are TGTGCCAGCAGCCATAGTACAGCCGATAATTCACCCCTCCACTTT.

This sequence joins TRBV12-5 and TRBJ1-1, with no clear D. Germline V gene data show CDR1 as LGHNT and CDR2 as FRNRAP. Trimming removed 5 bases from V and 5 bases from J, with 12 bases in between. The CDR3 has 13 amino acids. The CDR3 region has the DNA TGTGCTAGTGGTCCTCGGATGGGAACTGAAGCTTTCTTT. It encodes CASGPRMGTEAFF.

V gene TRBV24-1 combines with J gene TRBJ2-3; TRBD2 aligns across 7 bases. The germline V gene has CDR1 KGHDR and CDR2 SFDVKD. The CDR3 loop spans 14 amino acids. V was pared by 5 bases and J by 1 base, with 2 bases of the junction left unmatched. CDR3 region: CATSGAGGTDTQYF. The CDR3 DNA reads as TGTGCCACCAGTGGCGCGGGGGGCACAGATACGCAGTATTTT.

This clone was counted between two and nine times. The chain recombines TRBV30 with TRBJ1-1; D is ambiguous. CDR1 is GTSNPN and CDR2 is SVGIG in the germline V gene (reference sequence). CDR3 length: 16 amino acids. Trimming shortened V by 2 bases and J by 1 base, and 17 bases separated the two germline ends. CDR3 nucleotide sequence: TGTGCCTGGAGTCGTGTAGCGGGGAAGAGGAACACTGAAGCTTTCTTT. This gives the protein CAWSRVAGKRNTEAFF.

The V and J genes are TRBV27 and TRBJ2-7; D is ambiguous. This CDR3 region has 15 residues. Germline-derived CDR1 and CDR2 are MNHEY and SMNVEV (reference sequence). The V gene lost 3 bases and the J gene lost 3 bases, with 15 bases spanning the gap. Here the CDR3 DNA reads TGTGCCAGCAGTTTTTCCGGTGGGGTCGGCTACGAGCAGTACTTC. This codes for CASSFSGGVGYEQYF.

The chain recombines TRBV5-4 with TRBJ1-5, with 7 positions matching TRBD1. The V gene end was trimmed by 5 bases and the J gene end by 6 bases; junction bases not matched to a gene: 8. This CDR3 has 14 amino acids. Looked up from germline, CDR1 is SGHNT and CDR2 is YYREEE (reference sequence). The CDR3 DNA reads as TGTGCCAGCAGTCGAGGGGGCGCCGGTCAGCCCCAGCATTTT. Translation: CASSRGGAGQPQHF.